This entry describes one TCR beta chain. Its target is not known. The data were taken from a study of vaccination and CD4 T cells after COVID-19. As for treatment: roughly 10-day PBMC culture with coronavirus spike peptide pools or control peptides (ViraFEST assay). The germline V and J ends were trimmed by 3 bases and 6 bases, with 15 bases remaining between them. The CDR3 loop spans 15 amino acids. Germline CDR1 is DFQATT and CDR2 is SNEGSKA (reference sequence). The Oncomine TCR Beta short-read assay generated sequence data from the DNA of cultured CD4+ T cells. Each CDR3 protein is one row after TCRdb ran MiXCR on the PCR reads. Of approximately 13,000 distinct CDR3 sequences in the sample, under 30% are singletons; the top ten hold roughly a sixth.

The sample was cultured CD4+ T cells from blood. The chain recombines TRBV20-1 with TRBJ1-6; maybe TRBD1 (5 bases). The receptor was derived from a human donor with COVID-19. The CDR3 DNA is TGCAGTGCTAGTATTGGAGGGGAATCTAATTCACCCCTCCACTTT. Its translation is CSASIGGESNSPLHF.